This TCR beta chain was profiled in a study of blood T cell repertoires in COVID-19. At the level of the study: Both acute and convalescent COVID-19 samples were obtained from the United States, Italy and Spain.

Data came from immunoSEQ multiplex PCR; TCRdb stores just in-frame clones and leaves some out. The table shows 210,000 or so clones, with 70% to 85% occurring only once. After removal of 3 bases from V and 5 bases from J, the junction contained 8 bases not matched to a gene. The length of the CDR3 is 15 residues. Germline loops: CDR1 LGHDT, CDR2 YNNKEL (reference sequence). This chain links TRBV3-1 (or the pseudogene TRBV3-2) with TRBJ2-5; TRBD2 matches at 8 bases. The origin of this receptor is a woman aged 80 or over with COVID-19, enrolled during active disease. The source material was peripheral blood. Here the CDR3 reads CASSQRRGAGETQYF. The DNA for the CDR3 is TGTGCCAGCAGCCAGAGGCGGGGGGCCGGGGAGACCCAGTACTTC.